Listed below are T cell receptor beta chains from one sample, sequenced in a study of cytomegalovirus exposure and HLA in healthy donors. Libraries were prepared by immunoSEQ multiplex PCR; TCRdb keeps only in-frame clonotypes and omits some of them. This specimen shows 100,000 to 150,000 clones; the ten leading clones hold over 2%. Sequenced sample: PBMCs. The receptors originated from a man in his forties in good health and CMV-seronegative. Each CDR3 is given with its conserved first and last residue. The order of the fields is D gene, clone size, V gene, J gene, CDR3 DNA, CDR3 protein. A D gene is named only where the DNA matches it firmly. Size is stated for part of the rows, as once, few or many counts, or as a class when the clone is expanded.

d_call: -
clone_size: -
v_call: TRBV5-5
j_call: TRBJ1-5
cdr3_nt: TGTGCCAGCAGCTCGTACCAAGAACGGTCCGGGCAGCCCCAGCATTTT
cdr3_aa: CASSSYQERSGQPQHF

d_call: TRBD2
clone_size: -
v_call: TRBV27
j_call: TRBJ2-1
cdr3_nt: TGTGCCAGCAGTCCGGGACTAGCGGGAGATTCGTTCTTC
cdr3_aa: CASSPGLAGDSFF

d_call: -
clone_size: -
v_call: TRBV15
j_call: TRBJ2-5
cdr3_nt: TGTGCCACCAGCAGAGGGCCCGAGACCCAGTACTTC
cdr3_aa: CATSRGPETQYF

d_call: -
clone_size: -
v_call: TRBV28
j_call: TRBJ2-7
cdr3_nt: TGTGCCAGCAGTACCCTGACTAGAGAAGTCCACGAGCAGTACTTC
cdr3_aa: CASSTLTREVHEQYF

d_call: -
clone_size: -
v_call: TRBV7-2
j_call: TRBJ1-5
cdr3_nt: TGTGCCAGCAGCTTAGGGGGAGGAGGCAATCAGCCCCAGCATTTT
cdr3_aa: CASSLGGGGNQPQHF

d_call: -
clone_size: medium-sized
v_call: TRBV10-3
j_call: TRBJ2-7
cdr3_nt: TGTGCCATCAGTGCCTACTACTCCTCCTACGAGCAGTACTTC
cdr3_aa: CAISAYYSSYEQYF

d_call: TRBD1
clone_size: -
v_call: TRBV7-3
j_call: TRBJ2-1
cdr3_nt: TGTGCCAGCAGCTTAGAGGGGGCTGACCCCTACAATGAGCAGTTCTTC
cdr3_aa: CASSLEGADPYNEQFF

d_call: -
clone_size: -
v_call: TRBV5-6
j_call: TRBJ2-7
cdr3_nt: TGTGCCAGCAGCTCGGACAGTTACGAGCAGTACTTC
cdr3_aa: CASSSDSYEQYF

d_call: TRBD2
clone_size: -
v_call: TRBV19
j_call: TRBJ2-7
cdr3_nt: TGTGCCAGTAGTGACTTCCTTAGCGGGAGTAGAGTATACGAGCAGTACTTC
cdr3_aa: CASSDFLSGSRVYEQYF

d_call: -
clone_size: -
v_call: TRBV6-6
j_call: TRBJ1-3
cdr3_nt: TGTGCCAGCAGGCAGGGGTTGTCTGGAAACACCATATATTTT
cdr3_aa: CASRQGLSGNTIYF

d_call: -
clone_size: -
v_call: TRBV5-1
j_call: TRBJ1-2
cdr3_nt: TGCGCCAGCCACGACACGACGAACTATGGCTACACCTTC
cdr3_aa: CASHDTTNYGYTF

d_call: TRBD2
clone_size: -
v_call: TRBV2
j_call: TRBJ2-3
cdr3_nt: TGTGCCAGCAGTGAAAGTCGGCTAGCGGGACCCCCAGATACGCAGTATTTT
cdr3_aa: CASSESRLAGPPDTQYF

d_call: TRBD2
clone_size: -
v_call: TRBV2
j_call: TRBJ2-7
cdr3_nt: TGTGCCAGCAGACCGGGACTAGTGGGCGAGCAGTACTTC
cdr3_aa: CASRPGLVGEQYF

d_call: -
clone_size: -
v_call: TRBV5-1
j_call: TRBJ1-1
cdr3_nt: TGCGCCAGCCAGAGGGATCTGAACACTGAAGCTTTCTTT
cdr3_aa: CASQRDLNTEAFF

d_call: -
clone_size: -
v_call: TRBV5-1
j_call: TRBJ1-5
cdr3_nt: TGCGCCAGCAGCTTGTATGGGGCAGGCAATCAGCCCCAGCATTTT
cdr3_aa: CASSLYGAGNQPQHF

d_call: -
clone_size: -
v_call: TRBV7-2
j_call: TRBJ2-7
cdr3_nt: TGTGCCAGCAGCTTAAGAGGGCGAGACTACGAGCAGTACTTC
cdr3_aa: CASSLRGRDYEQYF